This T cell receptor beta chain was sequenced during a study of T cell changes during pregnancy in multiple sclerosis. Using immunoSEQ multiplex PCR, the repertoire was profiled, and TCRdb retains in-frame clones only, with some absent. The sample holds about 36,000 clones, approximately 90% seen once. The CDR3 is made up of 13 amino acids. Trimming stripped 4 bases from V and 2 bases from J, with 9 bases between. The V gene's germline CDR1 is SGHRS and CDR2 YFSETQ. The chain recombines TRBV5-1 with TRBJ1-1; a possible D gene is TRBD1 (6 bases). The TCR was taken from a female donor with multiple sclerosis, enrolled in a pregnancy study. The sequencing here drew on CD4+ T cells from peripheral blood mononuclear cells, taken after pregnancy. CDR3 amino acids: CASSSGTNTEAFF. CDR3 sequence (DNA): TGCGCCAGCAGCAGCGGGACAAACACTGAAGCTTTCTTT. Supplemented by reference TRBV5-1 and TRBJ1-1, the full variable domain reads KAGVTQTPRYLIKTRGQQVTLSCSPISGHRSVSWYQQTPGQGLQFLFEYFSETQRNKGNFPGRFSGRQFSNSRSEMNVSTLELGDSALYLCASSSGTNTEAFFGQGTRLTVV.